This T cell receptor beta chain was sequenced for a study of blood T cell repertoires in COVID-19. The germline V and J ends were trimmed by 2 bases and 2 bases, with 14 bases remaining between them. Germline V gives CDR1 SGHDT, CDR2 YYEEEE. CDR3 length: 15 amino acids. Original analysis: Quantification of nucleated cells was approximated via reference gene primer amplification. Sequenced by immunoSEQ multiplex PCR; TCRdb stores in-frame clones only, minus some. That table supplies the V and J calls and clone size; D and trimming were determined from the DNA. The sample carries 250,000 to 300,000 clones, 85% to 90% recorded once.

The sequenced sample was peripheral blood. The chain has TRBV5-6 and TRBJ2-7; tentative D call: TRBD1 (7 bases). The sequence was obtained from a young woman with COVID-19, enrolled during active disease. The CDR3 loop reads CASSFAGQTPYEQYF. As DNA, the CDR3 is TGTGCCAGCAGCTTTGCGGGACAGACACCCTACGAGCAGTACTTC.